This passage covers 2 T cell receptor beta chains from one sample sequenced in a study of blood T cell repertoires in COVID-19. Sequencing was performed with immunoSEQ multiplex PCR; in TCRdb, only in-frame clones are kept and a portion is missing. The data hold 65,000 to 75,000 clones, with around 82% observed a single time. The sample consisted of peripheral blood. The source is a woman aged 55-70 years with acute or convalescent COVID-19.

The V call is TRBV19, the J call TRBJ1-1; D is uncertain. The V gene lost 5 bases and the J gene lost 7 bases, with 14 bases spanning the gap. This CDR3 spans 13 amino acids. Germline values: CDR1 LNHDA, CDR2 SQIVND (reference sequence). The CDR3 sequence: CASSLEAGDEAFF. The CDR3 DNA is TGTGCCAGTAGTCTGGAGGCCGGAGATGAAGCTTTCTTT.

This sequence joins TRBV6-5 and TRBJ1-1, with TRBD1 matching 7 bases. Germline CDR1 reads MNHEY; CDR2 reads SVGAGI. V gave up 6 bases and J gave up 0 bases; unmatched junction bases: 4. The CDR3 sequence is 14 residues long. The CDR3 DNA reads TGTGCCAGCAGGTTGACAGGGCTGAACACTGAAGCTTTCTTT. The encoded protein is CASRLTGLNTEAFF.